Following are 16 T cell receptor beta chains from one sample sequenced in a study of human T cells and chemical hapten exposure. One entry per CDR3 protein results from TCRdb running MiXCR on the RACE reads. The table has 70,000 or so distinct CDR3 sequences, 11% seen once. The time point here: patch test 3, about 24 weeks after DPC sensitization. Described treatment: therapeutic diphenylcyclopropenone sensitization with weekly scalp DPC. Sequenced material: whole blood, taken in connection with sensitization to the hapten diphenylcyclopropenone (DPC). The receptors here all came from a woman aged 45-65 years with alopecia areata. Some clones in this sample may be carry-over from other donors' samples.

This chain links TRBV12-3 or TRBV12-4 with TRBJ2-7; D unclear. Trimming left V 7 bases short and J 7 bases short, with 17 bases between. This CDR3 is 13 amino acids long. The CDR3 sequence: CASTLTFSGEQYF. Here the CDR3 DNA reads TGTGCCAGCACCCTGACATTCTCGGGTGAGCAGTACTTC.

This clonotype was picked up many times. The chain joins TRBV7-8 to TRBJ2-3; D is uncertain. The CDR3 sequence is 13 residues long. The germline V and J ends were trimmed by 4 bases and 0 bases, with 5 bases remaining between them. Germline-derived CDR1 and CDR2 are SGHVS and FQNEAQ. The CDR3 sequence: CASSSYSTDTQYF. The CDR3 nucleotides are TGTGCCAGCAGCTCATATAGCACAGATACGCAGTATTTT.

This clonotype was counted many times. This chain links TRBV6-2 or TRBV6-3 with TRBJ2-2; no clear D. The V and J ends lost 8 bases and 2 bases respectively, with 6 bases between them. CDR3 length: 12 amino acids. Germline V CDR1 and CDR2: MNHEY, SVGEGT. The CDR3 DNA sequence: TGTGCCAGCGGCTATAACACCGGGGAGCTGTTTTTT. The encoded protein is CASGYNTGELFF.

This clonotype was observed many times. Here the CDR3 reads CSARERGRGPYNSPLHF. CDR3 bases: TGCAGTGCTAGAGAAAGGGGCAGGGGACCCTATAATTCACCCCTCCACTTT. The rearrangement joins TRBV20-1 to TRBJ1-6, with TRBD1 as a possible D gene (6 bases). This CDR3 contains 17 residues. Germline V gene sequence: CDR1 DFQATT, CDR2 SNEGSKA (reference sequence). Deletions cut 0 bases from V and 2 bases from J, with 14 bases between.

The chain joins TRBV11-3 to TRBJ2-7; 7 nucleotides line up with TRBD1. V lost 3 bases, J lost 3 bases, and 8 bases stayed unmatched. The CDR3 is made up of 15 amino acids. Germline V gene sequence: CDR1 SGHNT, CDR2 YENEEA. The CDR3 region has the DNA TGTGCCAGCAGCTTGGGCACGACAGGGAGCTACGAGCAGTACTTC. It yields the protein CASSLGTTGSYEQYF.

At least ten counts were recorded for this clonotype. The V gene is TRBV6-6, the J gene TRBJ1-2, with 7 bases fitting TRBD1. V trimming: 6 bases; J trimming: 2 bases; junction bases outside the gene matches: 3. CDR1 is MNHNY, CDR2 SVGAGI, per germline (reference sequence). The CDR3 has 13 amino acids. The DNA for the CDR3 is TGTGCCAGCAGCAAGACAGGGAACTATGGCTACACCTTC. Its protein product is CASSKTGNYGYTF.

In its sample, this clonotype was seen many times. This sequence joins TRBV6-5 and TRBJ1-5; possibly TRBD1 for D (5 bases). V was pared by 5 bases and J by 4 bases, with 18 bases between. This CDR3 spans 16 amino acids. Germline V gives CDR1 MNHEY, CDR2 SVGAGI. The CDR3 reads CASSALGGRQNQPQHF. For the CDR3, the DNA is TGTGCCAGCAGTGCTCTCGGGGGTCGTCAAAATCAGCCCCAGCATTTT.

There are many counts of this clonotype. This chain joins TRBV6-5 and TRBJ2-3, with D possibly being TRBD1 or TRBD2 (5 bases each). Between the trimmed V and J ends, which lost 6 bases and 0 bases, there was a span of 7 bases. CDR1 and CDR2 from the germline V gene are MNHEY and SVGAGI. This CDR3 spans 13 amino acids. CDR3 nucleotide sequence: TGTGCCAGCAGAAGGGACAGCACAGATACGCAGTATTTT. Protein sequence: CASRRDSTDTQYF.

This clonotype occurred many times. The chain is built from TRBV12-3 or TRBV12-4 and TRBJ1-2; unclear D gene. Trimming removed 2 bases from V and 8 bases from J, with 9 bases in between. This CDR3 contains 12 residues. The CDR3 sequence is CASSLSATGYTF. For the CDR3, the DNA is TGTGCCAGCAGTTTATCCGCTACAGGCTACACCTTC.

In its sample, this clonotype was seen many times. The rearrangement joins TRBV7-9 to TRBJ1-4; TRBD1 matches 8 bases. The germline CDR1 and CDR2 sequences are SEHNR and FQNEAQ (reference sequence). This CDR3 has 17 residues. The junction had 5 bases not matched to a gene; V was cut back by 2 bases and J by 0 bases. CDR3 residues: CASSLWGDRPTNEKLFF. DNA of the CDR3: TGTGCCAGCAGCTTATGGGGGGACAGGCCAACTAATGAAAAACTGTTTTTT.

This clonotype was observed many times. The genes are TRBV2 and TRBJ1-5, with D perhaps matching TRBD1 (5 bases). Per the germline V gene, CDR1 is SNHLY and CDR2 is FYNNEI. Trimming removed 4 bases from V and 5 bases from J, with 15 bases in between. This CDR3 region has 15 residues. This CDR3 is CASSVAGTEDQPQHF. The CDR3 DNA is TGTGCCAGCAGTGTGGCGGGGACGGAAGATCAGCCCCAGCATTTT.

This clonotype has ten or more counts. The genes are TRBV28 and TRBJ2-3, with D maybe TRBD1 (5 bases). The DNA end favors TRBJ1-5, so the J call may be wrong. The CDR3 is 12 amino acids. Germline V gene lookup returns CDR1 MDHEN and CDR2 SYDVKM. In nucleotides, the CDR3 is TGTGCCAGCACCCTCTTCGGGACGCCCCAGCATTTT. This translates into CASTLFGTPQHF.

The rearrangement uses TRBV18 and TRBJ1-4; 7 nucleotides agree with TRBD1. This CDR3 contains 14 residues. Germline V lookup: CDR1 KGHSH, CDR2 LQKENI. V trimming: 6 bases; J trimming: 4 bases; junction bases outside the gene matches: 5. CDR3 DNA sequence: TGTGCCAGCTCTAGGGACAGCCTTAATGAAAAACTGTTTTTT. Protein product: CASSRDSLNEKLFF.

In DNA form, the CDR3 reads TGCAGCGTTGATGGACTAGCGGGATTCTATGAGCAGTTCTTC. Its protein product is CSVDGLAGFYEQFF. The chain employs TRBV29-1 and TRBJ2-1; 12 bases agree with TRBD2. The length of the CDR3 is 14 residues. V gave up 3 bases and J gave up 8 bases; unmatched junction bases: 5. CDR1 is SQVTM and CDR2 is ANQGSEA in the germline V gene.

This clonotype was detected a few times. V usage is TRBV5-1 and J usage is TRBJ1-1, with 8 bases aligning to TRBD1. Trimming took 7 bases from V and 4 from J; bases not matched to a gene: 3. Germline lookup yields CDR1 SGHRS and CDR2 YFSETQ. CDR3 length: 12 amino acids. The CDR3 is CASGDRGTEAFF. The DNA for the CDR3 is TGCGCCAGCGGTGACAGGGGCACTGAAGCTTTCTTT.

This clonotype was counted many times. The V and J genes are TRBV25-1 and TRBJ2-7; no firm D call. The CDR3 covers 13 residues. Trimming removed 3 bases at V and 1 base at J, with 7 bases between. CDR1 is MGHDK and CDR2 is SYGVNS in the germline V gene. As DNA, the CDR3 is TGTGCCAGCAGTGATGAGTGGTCCTACGAGCAGTACTTC. It is translated as CASSDEWSYEQYF.